This T cell receptor beta chain was sequenced in a study of shared clonotypes between healthy human individuals. The wider study: Serving as donors were two women and a few men, whose ages spanned 18 to 49.

The V gene's germline CDR1 is SGDLS and CDR2 YYNGEE. Trimming removed 3 bases at V and 1 base at J, with 15 bases between. CDR3 length: 16 amino acids. Here immunoSEQ multiplex PCR was the method, and the copy in TCRdb shows in-frame clones only, minus some. The data hold over a million clones, with around 95% observed a single time. The chain recombines TRBV9 with TRBJ2-3; D is perhaps TRBD2 (6 bases). Sequencing input: naive CD4+ T cells sorted from blood. Stated subset: CD45RA+ positively selected. This clonotype originated in a young man in good health. The CDR3, as DNA: TGTGCCAGCAGCGGGGGGACTCTCGGGGGCACAGATACGCAGTATTTT. Amino acids: CASSGGTLGGTDTQYF.